One and the same sample provided the 17 T cell receptor beta chains below, sequenced in a study of cytomegalovirus exposure and HLA in healthy donors. The PCR made use of 60 Vbeta and 13 Jbeta primers. Profiling relied on immunoSEQ multiplex PCR, and the TCRdb table lists in-frame clones only, not all of them. The repertoire consists of some 130,000 clones, with approximately 61% occurring once and the leading ten covering roughly 2.5%. The sequencing sample was made of PBMCs. The receptor source for this set is a middle-aged woman in good health and CMV-seronegative.

This clone was seen just once. V and J are TRBV7-9 and TRBJ1-1; D remains ambiguous. The germline V gene encodes CDR1 SEHNR and CDR2 FQNEAQ (reference sequence). Trimming left V 5 bases short and J 1 base short, with 8 bases between. This CDR3 has 13 residues. CDR3 residues: CASSTQPNTEAFF. The CDR3 coding sequence is TGTGCCAGCAGCACACAGCCGAACACTGAAGCTTTCTTT.

The chain recombines TRBV10-2 with TRBJ1-5; 7 bases are shared with TRBD1. The germline V gene encodes CDR1 WSHSY and CDR2 SAAADI. This CDR3 spans 15 amino acids. V dropped 5 bases and J dropped 2; count of bases not matched to a gene: 6. CDR3 protein: CASSLTGSGNQPQHF. As DNA, the CDR3 is TGCGCCAGCAGTTTGACAGGGTCCGGCAATCAGCCCCAGCATTTT.

V usage is TRBV11-3 and J usage is TRBJ2-2; perhaps TRBD2 as D (5 bases). The germline CDR1 and CDR2 sequences are SGHNT and YENEEA. The CDR3 has 16 amino acids. V lost 3 bases, J lost 1 base, and 12 bases lay in between. The CDR3 is CASSFRRGLNTGELFF. The CDR3 DNA follows: TGTGCCAGCAGCTTCAGACGAGGGTTGAACACCGGGGAGCTGTTTTTT. Variable domain in full (rest from reference TRBV11-3 and TRBJ2-2): EAGVVQSPRYKIIEKKQPVAFWCNPISGHNTLYWYLQNLGQGPELLIRYENEEAVDDSQLPKDRFSAERLKGVDSTLKIQPAELGDSAVYLCASSFRRGLNTGELFFGEGSRLTVL.

The chain is built from TRBV4-1 and TRBJ2-5, with TRBD1 matching 10 bases. The better agreement between TRBJ2-7 and the DNA end casts doubt on the J call. This CDR3 spans 15 amino acids. Germline values: CDR1 MGHRA, CDR2 YSYEKL. CDR3 sequence: CASSQGDRGRNEQYF. DNA of the CDR3: TGCGCCAGCAGCCAAGGGGACAGGGGCAGGAACGAGCAGTACTTC.

This CDR3 reads CASSSRDSYTDTQYF. CDR3 nucleotide sequence: TGTGCCAGCAGCTCCCGGGACAGCTACACAGATACGCAGTATTTT. The gene calls are TRBV7-6 and TRBJ2-3, with 7 bases aligning to TRBD1. CDR1 is SGHVS, CDR2 FNYEAQ, per germline. J lost 2 bases, V lost 4 bases, and 6 bases had no gene match. The CDR3 has 15 residues.

The chain has TRBV28 and TRBJ1-2; no firm D call. The V gene lost 4 bases and the J gene lost 4 bases, with 13 bases spanning the gap. This CDR3 contains 14 residues. The germline V gene has CDR1 MDHEN and CDR2 SYDVKM. The CDR3 reads CASSSSRGFYGYTF. The CDR3 DNA reads as TGTGCCAGCAGTTCGTCCCGAGGATTCTATGGCTACACCTTC.

The chain uses TRBV5-5 and TRBJ2-4; no firm D call. The CDR3 sequence is 11 residues long. Germline V gene lookup returns CDR1 SGHKS and CDR2 YYEKEE (reference sequence). V gave up 3 bases and J gave up 7 bases, with 5 bases separating them. CDR3 amino acids: CASSSLNIQYF. CDR3 sequence (DNA): TGTGCCAGCAGCTCTCTTAACATTCAGTACTTC.

The rearrangement uses TRBV7-8 and TRBJ2-7; 12 bases line up with TRBD1. This CDR3 has 14 residues. V trimming: 5 bases; J trimming: 6 bases; junction bases outside the gene matches: 5. The germline V gene has CDR1 SGHVS and CDR2 FQNEAQ. The CDR3 nucleotides read TGTGCCAGCAGCCCGGGACAGGGGGCTTCCGAGCAGTACTTC. It specifies CASSPGQGASEQYF. The full variable domain, in which reference TRBV7-8 and TRBJ2-7 provide the parts outside the CDR3, is GAGVSQSPRYKVAKRGQDVALRCDPISGHVSLFWYQQALGQGPEFLTYFQNEAQLDKSGLPSDRFFAERPEGSVSTLKIQRTQQEDSAVYLCASSPGQGASEQYFGPGTRLTVT.

This chain uses TRBV7-9 with TRBJ1-2; the D gene is possibly TRBD1 (6 bases). This CDR3 is built from 16 residues. Looked up from germline, CDR1 is SEHNR and CDR2 is FQNEAQ (reference sequence). V lost 1 base and J lost 6, with 18 bases in between. The chain's CDR3 is CASSLEGHRNPNGYTF. CDR3 sequence (DNA): TGTGCCAGCAGCTTAGAGGGACACCGAAACCCTAATGGCTACACCTTC.

This chain connects TRBV5-1 to TRBJ2-7, with 10 bases identical to TRBD1. This CDR3 is built from 17 residues. V trimming: 4 bases; J trimming: 1 base; junction bases outside the gene matches: 11. CDR1 and CDR2 from the germline V gene are SGHRS and YFSETQ. This CDR3 is CASSPGGTGARSYEQYF. CDR3 DNA: TGCGCCAGCAGCCCCGGGGGGACAGGGGCTCGGTCCTACGAGCAGTACTTC.

The V and J genes are TRBV7-6 and TRBJ2-3; 8 bases are shared with TRBD2. The junction had 2 bases not matched to a gene; V was cut back by 0 bases and J by 0 bases. The CDR3 has 16 amino acids. Per germline, CDR1 SGHVS and CDR2 FNYEAQ. The chain's CDR3 is CASSLASGASTDTQYF. In DNA, the CDR3 is TGTGCCAGCAGCTTAGCTAGCGGGGCTAGCACAGATACGCAGTATTTT.

The V call is TRBV5-4, the J call TRBJ1-6; 7 bases map to TRBD1. Losses at the gene ends were 4 bases for V and 14 bases for J; bases not matched to a gene: 15. CDR1 is SGHNT and CDR2 is YYREEE in the germline V gene (reference sequence). The CDR3 has 15 amino acids. The CDR3 sequence: CASSTSGTVNQALHF. The CDR3 region has the DNA TGTGCCAGCAGCACCTCCGGGACAGTCAATCAGGCCCTCCACTTT.

There are a few counts of this clone. The chain's CDR3 is CASSFSTAMNTEAFF. The CDR3 DNA follows: TGTGCCAGCAGTTTTAGTACAGCCATGAACACTGAAGCTTTCTTT. The chain links TRBV28 to TRBJ1-1; D uncertain. CDR3 length: 15 residues. The V end lost 3 bases, the J end lost 0 bases, and 11 bases lay between the germline ends. Germline V gene data show CDR1 as MDHEN and CDR2 as SYDVKM.

The genes are TRBV30 and TRBJ2-2; weak D call: TRBD1 (6 bases). The CDR3 contains 14 residues. Germline CDR1 GTSNPN, CDR2 SVGIG (reference sequence). V was pared by 2 bases and J by 8 bases, with 15 bases between. CDR3 in DNA: TGTGCCTGGAGTACAGGGCCTTTGGAAGGGGAGCTGTTTTTT. Amino acids: CAWSTGPLEGELFF.

This chain links TRBV15 with TRBJ2-1; 13 nucleotides align to TRBD2. V lost 3 bases and J lost 9; bases outside the gene matches: 5. Germline CDR1 LNHNV, CDR2 YYDKDF (reference sequence). The CDR3 sequence is 15 residues long. The CDR3 region has the DNA TGTGCCACCAGCAGCAGGACTAGCGGGGGACGTGAGCAGTTCTTC. Translation: CATSSRTSGGREQFF.

V and J are TRBV14 and TRBJ2-6; 7 positions match TRBD1. Trimming at V came to 3 bases and at J to 3 bases, leaving 5 bases not matched to a gene. CDR1 SGHDN and CDR2 FVKESK come from the germline V gene. CDR3 length equals 16 residues. The CDR3 nucleotides are TGTGCCAGCAGCCATGAGACAGGGAATGGGGCCAACGTCCTGACTTTC. Translating gives CASSHETGNGANVLTF.

J is TRBJ1-6 and V is TRBV5-1, with TRBD1 matching over 11 bases. This CDR3 is 15 amino acids long. The germline V gene has CDR1 SGHRS and CDR2 YFSETQ. Germline trimming cut 0 bases from V and 7 bases from J; bases unmatched to any gene: 0. The CDR3 region has the DNA TGCGCCAGCAGCTTGGGGGACAGGGGGAATTCACCCCTCCACTTT. Translation: CASSLGDRGNSPLHF.